The entry below gives a single T cell receptor beta chain sequence along with its context. No antigen is known for it. Trimming left V 4 bases short and J 7 bases short, with 16 bases between. The CDR3 is 15 amino acids. Germline loops: CDR1 SGHVS, CDR2 FQNEAQ. Primers included in the PCR were 60 Vbeta and 13 Jbeta primers. Assay: immunoSEQ multiplex PCR; the TCRdb copy retains only in-frame clones and omits some. The sample records about 85,000 clones, approximately 70% being singletons. This record belongs to a study of cytomegalovirus exposure and HLA in healthy donors. The study, taken as a whole, reports: HLA restriction was apparent for most CMV-associated TCR beta chains in a later analysis. Earlier findings revealed that most TCR beta V segments proved productive either about 87% or about 30% of the time. In a later analysis, TCR beta V- and J-gene trimming showed a link to a missense DCLRE1C variant. The authors confirmed in vitro that a few CMV-associated chains were specific for CMV antigens.

J is TRBJ1-4 and V is TRBV7-8; D unresolved. Sequencing was done on a sample of PBMCs. The source is a man younger than 40 in good health and CMV-seronegative. CDR3 DNA sequence: TGTGCCAGCAGCTGGAGGCCCGGGATCGGTGAAAAACTGTTTTTT. Amino acid sequence: CASSWRPGIGEKLFF.